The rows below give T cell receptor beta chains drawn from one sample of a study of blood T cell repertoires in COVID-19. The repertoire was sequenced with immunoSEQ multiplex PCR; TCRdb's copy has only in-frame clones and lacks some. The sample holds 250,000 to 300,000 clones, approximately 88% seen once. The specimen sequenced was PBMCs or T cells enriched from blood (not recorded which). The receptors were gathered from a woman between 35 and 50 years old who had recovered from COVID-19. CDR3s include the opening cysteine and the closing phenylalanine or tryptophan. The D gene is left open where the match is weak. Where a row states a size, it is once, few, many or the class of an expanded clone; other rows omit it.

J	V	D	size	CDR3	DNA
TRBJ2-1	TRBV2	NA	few	CASSGELHNEQFF	TGTGCCAGCAGTGGAGAACTCCACAATGAGCAGTTCTTC
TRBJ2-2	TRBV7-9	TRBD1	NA	CASSLGSGQGITGELFF	TGTGCCAGCAGCTTAGGCTCGGGACAGGGTATCACCGGGGAGCTGTTTTTT
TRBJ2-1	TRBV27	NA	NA	CASSLGGGWDEQFF	TGTGCCAGCAGCCTGGGAGGAGGGTGGGATGAGCAGTTCTTC
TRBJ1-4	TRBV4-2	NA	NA	CASSPTTDRPNEKLFF	TGTGCCAGCAGCCCTACTACCGACAGACCTAATGAAAAACTGTTTTTT
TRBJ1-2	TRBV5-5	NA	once	CASSLVEFGTPGNYGYTF	TGTGCCAGCAGTTTGGTTGAATTCGGGACACCGGGGAACTATGGCTACACCTTC
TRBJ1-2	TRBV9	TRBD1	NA	CASSVAIPQGQGYTF	TGTGCCAGCAGCGTAGCTATTCCCCAGGGACAGGGCTACACCTTC
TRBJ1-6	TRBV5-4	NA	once	CASSSGQNNSPLHF	TGTGCCAGCAGCTCCGGACAGAATAATTCACCCCTCCACTTT
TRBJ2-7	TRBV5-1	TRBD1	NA	CASSLVGTGDEQYF	TGCGCCAGCAGCTTGGTGGGGACAGGGGACGAGCAGTACTTC
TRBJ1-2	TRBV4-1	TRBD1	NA	CASSLYRDRGRSVYGYTF	TGCGCCAGCAGCCTTTACCGGGACAGGGGGCGAAGTGTTTATGGCTACACCTTC
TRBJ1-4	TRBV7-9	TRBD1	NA	CASSTRTGANEKLFF	TGTGCCAGCAGCACCCGGACAGGGGCTAATGAAAAACTGTTTTTT
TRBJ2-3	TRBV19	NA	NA	CASSAAGSYTQYF	TGTGCCAGTAGCGCCGCGGGGTCTTATACGCAGTATTTT
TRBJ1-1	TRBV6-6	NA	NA	CASRFHDSGNTEAFF	TGTGCCAGCAGATTTCACGATTCAGGGAACACTGAAGCTTTCTTT
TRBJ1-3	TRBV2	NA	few	CASRAGRNSGNTIYF	TGTGCCAGCCGGGCGGGACGGAACTCTGGAAACACCATATATTTT
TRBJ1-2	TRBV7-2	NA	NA	CASSSSRANYGYTF	TGTGCCAGCAGCTCATCCAGGGCTAACTATGGCTACACCTTC
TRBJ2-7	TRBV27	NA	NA	CASSLMGAAERQYF	TGTGCCAGCAGTTTAATGGGGGCGGCCGAACGGCAGTACTTC
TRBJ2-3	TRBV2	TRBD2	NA	CASSEGSGRVTDTQYF	TGTGCCAGCAGTGAGGGAAGCGGGAGGGTAACAGATACGCAGTATTTT
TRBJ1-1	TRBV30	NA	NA	CAWNPTENTEAFF	TGTGCCTGGAATCCGACAGAGAACACTGAAGCTTTCTTT
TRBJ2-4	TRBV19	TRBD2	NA	CASRYRGLADSSAKNIQYF	TGTGCCAGTAGATACCGGGGACTAGCCGACTCTAGTGCCAAAAACATTCAGTACTTC
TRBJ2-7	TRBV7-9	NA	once	CASSLAVPSEQYF	TGTGCCAGCAGCTTAGCCGTCCCGAGCGAGCAGTACTTC
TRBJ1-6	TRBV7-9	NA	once	CASSLGSGQGDSPLHF	NA